This T cell receptor beta chain is from a study of beta chain features in type 1 diabetes. What was sequenced were expressed TCRB transcripts, since all of the isolated RNA had been reverse transcribed. Produced via immunoSEQ multiplex PCR; TCRdb's table is partial and in-frame only. The sample has about 45,000 clones, around 50% seen once. The CDR3 is 15 amino acids. Trimming removed 0 bases at V and 1 base at J, with 6 bases between. The germline CDR1 and CDR2 sequences are MNHNY and SVGAGI (reference sequence). The rearrangement uses TRBV6-6 and TRBJ2-2, with a tentative D call TRBD1 (6 bases). The source is a woman aged 18-29 years in good health. Sequenced: Tregs from blood. The CDR3 coding sequence is TGTGCCAGCAGTTACTCGACAGGGAACACCGGGGAGCTGTTTTTT. As protein: CASSYSTGNTGELFF.